This section outlines one TCR beta chain sequence together with its context. The germline V and J ends were trimmed by 1 base and 5 bases, with 8 bases remaining between them. This CDR3 region has 13 residues. Germline lookup yields CDR1 MNHEY and CDR2 SMNVEV (reference sequence). Assay used: immunoSEQ multiplex PCR; TCRdb lists only in-frame clones, some missing. The sample shows about 60,000 clones, 75% to 85% of them seen only once. The data were obtained in a study of control samples from healthy donors and cancer patients. V is TRBV27 and J is TRBJ2-5; D is possibly TRBD1 (5 bases). Sequenced input: blood. This sequence was found in a man in his forties in good health. CDR3 sequence (DNA): TGTGCCAGCAGTTTATGGACATCGGAGACCCAGTACTTC. Translated: CASSLWTSETQYF.